This is a list of T cell receptor beta chains from one sample in a study of cytomegalovirus exposure and HLA in healthy donors. Repertoires were generated with immunoSEQ multiplex PCR, while TCRdb's copy carries only in-frame clones and drops some. The sample includes nearly 200,000 clones, roughly four fifths seen only once; the top ten take approximately 2%. Sequenced material: PBMCs. The receptors were gathered from a woman in her twenties or thirties in good health and CMV-seropositive. Each CDR3 is given with its conserved first and last residue. Each record gives: clone size, V gene, J gene, D gene, CDR3 DNA, CDR3 protein. D genes are given only for firm matches. Only part of the rows carry a size: once, few, many, or a class if the clone is expanded.

clone size: few; V gene: TRBV11-2; J gene: TRBJ2-3; D gene: TRBD1; CDR3 DNA: TGTGCCAGCAGCCGGACAGGGACAGACACAGATACGCAGTATTTT; CDR3 protein: CASSRTGTDTDTQYF
clone size: .; V gene: TRBV11-2; J gene: TRBJ2-7; D gene: TRBD1; CDR3 DNA: TGTGCCAGCCGGTGGGACAGGGGCTACGAGCAGTACTTC; CDR3 protein: CASRWDRGYEQYF
clone size: .; V gene: TRBV5-1; J gene: TRBJ1-1; D gene: TRBD1; CDR3 DNA: TGCGCCAGCAGCTTGGAGACAGGGGTGGCTGAAGCTTTCTTT; CDR3 protein: CASSLETGVAEAFF
clone size: once; V gene: TRBV19; J gene: TRBJ1-2; D gene: TRBD1; CDR3 DNA: TGTGCCAGTAGTATCAACAGGGGGCAGGTTGGCTACACCTTC; CDR3 protein: CASSINRGQVGYTF
clone size: few; V gene: TRBV7-6; J gene: TRBJ1-3; D gene: TRBD1; CDR3 DNA: TGTGCCAGCAGCATAGGGGGCTCCACCATATATTTT; CDR3 protein: CASSIGGSTIYF
clone size: .; V gene: TRBV5-6; J gene: TRBJ2-3; D gene: TRBD1; CDR3 DNA: TGTGCCAGCAGCTTTGGGACAGGGGTCACAGATACGCAGTATTTT; CDR3 protein: CASSFGTGVTDTQYF
clone size: few; V gene: TRBV15; J gene: TRBJ2-3; D gene: TRBD2; CDR3 DNA: TGTGCCACCAGCAGATCAAGGGGCGGGAGAGGGACAGATACGCAGTATTTT; CDR3 protein: CATSRSRGGRGTDTQYF
clone size: .; V gene: TRBV18; J gene: TRBJ1-2; D gene: .; CDR3 DNA: TGTGCCAGCTCCCACATCGACAGCTACCTCTACACCTTC; CDR3 protein: CASSHIDSYLYTF
clone size: .; V gene: TRBV28; J gene: TRBJ1-5; D gene: .; CDR3 DNA: TGTGCCAGCAGTTTATCGAGTGTTTACCAGCCCCAGCATTTT; CDR3 protein: CASSLSSVYQPQHF
clone size: .; V gene: TRBV7-9; J gene: TRBJ1-1; D gene: .; CDR3 DNA: TGTGCCAGCAGCTTTAGTGGCGCAGGGCCGAACACTGAAGCTTTCTTT; CDR3 protein: CASSFSGAGPNTEAFF
clone size: .; V gene: TRBV13; J gene: TRBJ1-2; D gene: .; CDR3 DNA: TGTGCCAGCAGCTCAAGCAACTATGGCTACACCTTC; CDR3 protein: CASSSSNYGYTF
clone size: once; V gene: TRBV11-3; J gene: TRBJ2-1; D gene: TRBD2; CDR3 DNA: TGTGCCAGCAGCTTGGCGGGAGGCACCTACAATGAGCAGTTCTTC; CDR3 protein: CASSLAGGTYNEQFF
clone size: .; V gene: TRBV6-5; J gene: TRBJ2-3; D gene: TRBD2; CDR3 DNA: TGTGCCAGCAGTTCTTCCCTAGCGGGAGTACTCTATACGCAGTATTTT; CDR3 protein: CASSSSLAGVLYTQYF
clone size: .; V gene: TRBV29-1; J gene: TRBJ2-1; D gene: .; CDR3 DNA: TGCAGCGTTGAAGATGTAAGGCGGGATGAGCAGTTCTTC; CDR3 protein: CSVEDVRRDEQFF
clone size: .; V gene: TRBV10-1; J gene: TRBJ1-1; D gene: .; CDR3 DNA: TGCGCCAGCAGTGGATCCGGACTTAACACTGAAGCTTTCTTT; CDR3 protein: CASSGSGLNTEAFF
clone size: .; V gene: TRBV6-5; J gene: TRBJ2-7; D gene: TRBD1; CDR3 DNA: TGTGCCAGCAGTAGGGGACCGGACAGGGGCTACGAGCAGTACTTC; CDR3 protein: CASSRGPDRGYEQYF
clone size: .; V gene: TRBV9; J gene: TRBJ2-3; D gene: .; CDR3 DNA: TGTGCCAGCAGCCCTGGACAGAGCACAGATACGCAGTATTTT; CDR3 protein: CASSPGQSTDTQYF
clone size: .; V gene: TRBV7-2; J gene: TRBJ2-7; D gene: TRBD2; CDR3 DNA: TGTGCCAGCAGCTTAGAGGGCGGGGGGCCTTACGAGCAGTACTTC; CDR3 protein: CASSLEGGGPYEQYF
clone size: .; V gene: TRBV14; J gene: TRBJ2-2; D gene: TRBD1; CDR3 DNA: TGTGCCAGCAGCTATTCGGACAGGGGCGCCGGGGAGCTGTTTTTT; CDR3 protein: CASSYSDRGAGELFF
clone size: once; V gene: TRBV19; J gene: TRBJ1-6; D gene: TRBD1; CDR3 DNA: TGTGCCAGTAGTGAAACAGGGGGATGGGTTTCACCCCTCCACTTT; CDR3 protein: CASSETGGWVSPLHF
clone size: .; V gene: TRBV27; J gene: TRBJ1-1; D gene: .; CDR3 DNA: TGTGCCAGCAGTCCTTTGATGGGCCTTGAAGCTTTCTTT; CDR3 protein: CASSPLMGLEAFF
clone size: .; V gene: TRBV7-3; J gene: TRBJ2-6; D gene: .; CDR3 DNA: TGTGCCAGCAGCCCAAAAACTCCTGGGGCCAACGTCCTGACTTTC; CDR3 protein: CASSPKTPGANVLTF
clone size: few; V gene: TRBV15; J gene: TRBJ2-3; D gene: TRBD2; CDR3 DNA: TGTGCCACCAGCACCGGGACTAGCGGACTCACAGATACGCAGTATTTT; CDR3 protein: CATSTGTSGLTDTQYF
clone size: .; V gene: TRBV7-7; J gene: TRBJ2-1; D gene: .; CDR3 DNA: TGTGCCAGCAGCTCCAGACGGGGGAATGAGCAGTTCTTC; CDR3 protein: CASSSRRGNEQFF
clone size: .; V gene: TRBV5-4; J gene: TRBJ2-3; D gene: .; CDR3 DNA: TGTGCCAGCAGCTTGGGAGGCGGGAGCACAGATACGCAGTATTTT; CDR3 protein: CASSLGGGSTDTQYF
clone size: few; V gene: TRBV7-2; J gene: TRBJ1-1; D gene: .; CDR3 DNA: TGTGCCAGCAGCTTAGGGACAGCTAACACTGAAGCTTTCTTT; CDR3 protein: CASSLGTANTEAFF
clone size: .; V gene: TRBV9; J gene: TRBJ2-1; D gene: TRBD2; CDR3 DNA: TGTGCCAGCGGTAGCGGGGGGCTCTCCTACAATGAGCAGTTCTTC; CDR3 protein: CASGSGGLSYNEQFF
clone size: .; V gene: TRBV11-2; J gene: TRBJ1-4; D gene: .; CDR3 DNA: TGTGCCAGCAGCCCCAGGGACATCTTCGGTGAAAAACTGTTTTTT; CDR3 protein: CASSPRDIFGEKLFF
clone size: few; V gene: TRBV6-1; J gene: TRBJ2-1; D gene: .; CDR3 DNA: TGTGCCAGCAGACCCCGGTTCGGCTCCTACAATGAGCAGTTCTTC; CDR3 protein: CASRPRFGSYNEQFF
clone size: once; V gene: TRBV7-8; J gene: TRBJ1-5; D gene: .; CDR3 DNA: TGTGCCAGCAGCCAAGGACAGCCCCTAAGCAATCAGCCCCAGCATTTT; CDR3 protein: CASSQGQPLSNQPQHF
clone size: .; V gene: TRBV4-3; J gene: TRBJ1-5; D gene: .; CDR3 DNA: TGCGCCAGCAGCCGTAGCCGGGACTCCTACCAGCCCCAGCATTTT; CDR3 protein: CASSRSRDSYQPQHF
clone size: .; V gene: TRBV29-1; J gene: TRBJ2-4; D gene: .; CDR3 DNA: TGCAGCGTTACCCGAGAAAACATTCAGTACTTC; CDR3 protein: CSVTRENIQYF
clone size: .; V gene: TRBV5-1; J gene: TRBJ1-1; D gene: .; CDR3 DNA: TGCGCCAGCTCGGTGGGGGGGCGGAATACTGAAGCTTTCTTT; CDR3 protein: CASSVGGRNTEAFF
clone size: .; V gene: TRBV6-1; J gene: TRBJ1-2; D gene: .; CDR3 DNA: TGTGCCAGCATCCTAACCCCGGGACTAATGTATGGCTACACCTTC; CDR3 protein: CASILTPGLMYGYTF
clone size: .; V gene: TRBV14; J gene: TRBJ2-3; D gene: .; CDR3 DNA: TGTGCCAGCAGCCAAAGCGGACTACTTTTAGTTACGCAGTATTTT; CDR3 protein: CASSQSGLLLVTQYF
clone size: .; V gene: TRBV30; J gene: TRBJ2-1; D gene: .; CDR3 DNA: TGTGCCTGGAGTCGGAGGGGGGGGCAATACAATGAGCAGTTCTTC; CDR3 protein: CAWSRRGGQYNEQFF
clone size: .; V gene: TRBV7-3; J gene: TRBJ2-7; D gene: TRBD2; CDR3 DNA: TGTGCCAGCAGCTTGGACCCGACTAGCGGATCCTACGAGCAGTACTTC; CDR3 protein: CASSLDPTSGSYEQYF
clone size: .; V gene: TRBV6-6; J gene: TRBJ2-7; D gene: .; CDR3 DNA: TGTGCCAGCAGCACTCTATCTCACTCCTACGAGCAGTACTTC; CDR3 protein: CASSTLSHSYEQYF
clone size: .; V gene: TRBV10-3; J gene: TRBJ2-1; D gene: TRBD1; CDR3 DNA: TGTGCCATCACCGAGAGGGGGCCGTCCTACAATGAGCAGTTCTTC; CDR3 protein: CAITERGPSYNEQFF
clone size: .; V gene: TRBV28; J gene: TRBJ1-4; D gene: .; CDR3 DNA: TGTGCCAGCAGTGTACCGGACAGACCTAATGAAAAACTGTTTTTT; CDR3 protein: CASSVPDRPNEKLFF
clone size: .; V gene: TRBV7-9; J gene: TRBJ2-1; D gene: TRBD2; CDR3 DNA: TGTGCCAGCAGACCTAGCGGTGGCAATGAGCAGTTCTTC; CDR3 protein: CASRPSGGNEQFF
clone size: .; V gene: TRBV11-2; J gene: TRBJ2-7; D gene: TRBD1; CDR3 DNA: TGTGCCAGCAGCTTTACTACTGGGACAGGGAGATACGAGCAGTACTTC; CDR3 protein: CASSFTTGTGRYEQYF
clone size: once; V gene: TRBV5-1; J gene: TRBJ2-7; D gene: TRBD1; CDR3 DNA: TGCGCCAGCAGCGGGGGACAGGGGACCCTCGAGCAGTACTTC; CDR3 protein: CASSGGQGTLEQYF
clone size: .; V gene: TRBV29-1; J gene: TRBJ2-4; D gene: .; CDR3 DNA: TGCAGCGTCCTGGGGCGAGCCAAAAACATTCAGTACTTC; CDR3 protein: CSVLGRAKNIQYF
clone size: .; V gene: TRBV5-1; J gene: TRBJ2-7; D gene: TRBD1; CDR3 DNA: TGCGCCAGCAGTCCATCGACAGGGCGACACGAGCAGTACTTC; CDR3 protein: CASSPSTGRHEQYF
clone size: .; V gene: TRBV5-5; J gene: TRBJ2-5; D gene: .; CDR3 DNA: TGTGCCAGCAGCTGGGCAGGGGAAGAGACCCAGTACTTC; CDR3 protein: CASSWAGEETQYF
clone size: .; V gene: TRBV5-1; J gene: TRBJ1-4; D gene: .; CDR3 DNA: TGCGCCAGCAGCTTGGCCCAGGCGACAACTAATGAAAAACTGTTTTTT; CDR3 protein: CASSLAQATTNEKLFF
clone size: once; V gene: TRBV11-2; J gene: TRBJ1-5; D gene: .; CDR3 DNA: TGTGCCAGCAGCCTCGGTTATAGCAATCAGCCCCAGCATTTT; CDR3 protein: CASSLGYSNQPQHF